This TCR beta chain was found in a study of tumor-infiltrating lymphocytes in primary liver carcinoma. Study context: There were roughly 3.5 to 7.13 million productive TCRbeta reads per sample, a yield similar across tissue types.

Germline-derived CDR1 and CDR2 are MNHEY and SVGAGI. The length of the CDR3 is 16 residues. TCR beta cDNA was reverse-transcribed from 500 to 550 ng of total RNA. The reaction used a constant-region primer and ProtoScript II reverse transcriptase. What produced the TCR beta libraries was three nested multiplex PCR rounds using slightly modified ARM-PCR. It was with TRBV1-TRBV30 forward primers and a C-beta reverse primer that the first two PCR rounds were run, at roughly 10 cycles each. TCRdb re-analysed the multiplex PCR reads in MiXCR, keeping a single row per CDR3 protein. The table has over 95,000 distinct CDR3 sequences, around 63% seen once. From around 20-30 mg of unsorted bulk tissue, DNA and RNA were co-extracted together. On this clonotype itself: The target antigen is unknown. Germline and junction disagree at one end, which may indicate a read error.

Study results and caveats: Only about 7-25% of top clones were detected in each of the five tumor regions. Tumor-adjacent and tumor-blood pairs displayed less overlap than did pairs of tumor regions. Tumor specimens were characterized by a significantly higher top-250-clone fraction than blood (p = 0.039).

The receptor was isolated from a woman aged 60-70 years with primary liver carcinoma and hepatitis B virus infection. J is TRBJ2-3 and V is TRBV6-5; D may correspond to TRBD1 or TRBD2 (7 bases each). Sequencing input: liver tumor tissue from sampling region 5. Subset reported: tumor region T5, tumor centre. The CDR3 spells CTSCYRGGRTSDTQYF. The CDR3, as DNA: TGTACCAGCTGTTACAGGGGCGGGAGAACTTCAGATACGCAGTATTTT.